This T cell receptor (beta chain) was captured by sequencing in a study of T cells in Graves' hyperthyroidism and ophthalmopathy. Findings of the study overall: With a median lead of about six months before onset, the model predicted ophthalmopathy.

Participants, patients aged 18 to 65, had newly diagnosed hyperthyroidism with a duration under 2 months. Using RNA transcripts as the source, TCR beta CDR3 regions were amplified. The TCR CDR3 first-round RT-PCR relied on the HTBI primer set. TCRdb analysed the multiplex PCR reads with MiXCR anew, one entry per CDR3 protein. In the table there are 250,000 or so distinct CDR3 sequences, about 15% of which are singletons. This clonotype was recorded at least ten times. What it binds is not known. This CDR3 comprises 15 residues. Germline assignment: CDR1 SGHDN and CDR2 FVKESK. The V and J ends lost 4 bases and 8 bases, in that order; junction bases with no gene match: 11.

The source material was blood. V and J are TRBV14 and TRBJ2-1; 7 positions match TRBD2. The clonotype comes from a woman aged 50 to 60 with Graves' hyperthyroidism that later progressed to Graves' ophthalmopathy. The CDR3, as DNA: TGTGCCAGCAGCCTCAGCGGGATGGTTTTTGATGAGCAGTTCTTC. It specifies CASSLSGMVFDEQFF. Together with reference TRBV14 and TRBJ2-1, the CDR3 gives the full variable domain: EAGVTQFPSHSVIEKGQTVTLRCDPISGHDNLYWYRRVMGKEIKFLLHFVKESKQDESGMPNNRFLAERTGGTYSTLKVQPAELEDSGVYFCASSLSGMVFDEQFFGPGTRLTVL.